This paragraph reports one T cell receptor beta chain. There are a few counts of this clonotype. Its antigen target is currently unknown. Base qualities were left out, and no much larger clone turns up one base away. In light of the paper, this sample's treatment or condition label describes: allogeneic hematopoietic cell transplantation with graft depleted of TCRalphabeta T cells and CD19 B cells. The transplant recipients were children given TCRalphabeta/CD19-depleted allogeneic hematopoietic cell grafts. The receptor library was made with PCR. The run used an Illumina HiSeq 2500. TCR libraries were prepared with molecular barcoding, using unique molecular identifiers to normalize TCRbeta repertoire quantification. The raw public reads went through TCRdb reprocessing: fastp at Q25, MiXCR clone calling, in-frame beta chains kept. All rows with the same CDR3 protein become a single entry with the most common DNA and genes. This sample is represented by hundreds of thousands of distinct CDR3 sequences; 10% to 15% of them were singletons. About 2% of the sample belongs to the ten largest clones.

The data originate from a study of T-cell reconstitution after alpha-beta-depleted transplantation in children (TCRdb year 2016). A note on the overall study: T-cell immune reconstitution after TCRalphabeta/CD19-depleted allogeneic hematopoietic cell transplantation in children was quantitatively tracked in the study by means of TCR repertoire profiling. What the work shows at the level of the full study, not this receptor alone: The high TCRbeta diversity at day 60 in some patients was ascribed to recipient T cells and intrathymic progenitors that had survived conditioning. Hyperexpanded clone frequencies declined over subsequent months; after one year, T-cell counts and TCRbeta diversity were mostly attributed to newly produced T cells. The apparently early alphabetaT-cell count recovery about two months after transplant was reportedly dependent on only several hundred rapidly expanded clones derived from non-depleted graft cells.

Taken from the germline V gene, the CDR1 and CDR2 loops are MNHNS and SASEGT. The CDR3 goes from the cysteine to the phenylalanine over 16 residues. Solely the CDR3 DNA is kept, with 48 bases framed from the first base. Trimming accounts for 6 bases at V and 2 bases at J, while the number of junction bases matched to no gene is 7. The origin of this receptor is a male patient aged 5 to 17 who had a stem cell transplant for acute myeloid leukemia, so the T cells may come from the graft donor. The V gene is TRBV6-1 and the J gene is TRBJ2-3; 11 nucleotides in the junction match TRBD2. The input for sequencing was PBMCs, mostly from graft donor cells, taken 360 days after TCRalphabeta/CD19-depleted stem cell transplant. The CDR3 protein: CASRPGTSGSTDTQYF. In nucleotide form, the sequence is TGTGCCAGCAGGCCCGGGACTAGCGGTTCCACAGATACGCAGTATTTT.